Below, 15 T cell receptor beta chains from the same sample are listed, as sequenced in a study of blood T cell dynamics during melanoma immunotherapy. Sequencing was performed with immunoSEQ multiplex PCR; in TCRdb, only in-frame clones are kept and a portion is missing. Found here are 13,000 to 15,000 clones, around 88% of them singletons; the top ten hold around 8%. Time point noted: week 3, after first cycle of checkpoint inhibitor. Sequences were derived from blood, sampled from a patient treated with checkpoint blockade. Every receptor here comes from a human donor with melanoma.

The V and J genes are TRBV5-1 and TRBJ1-1; D gene unclear. This CDR3 has 14 amino acids. Germline V gene data show CDR1 as SGHRS and CDR2 as YFSETQ. V was pared by 5 bases and J by 4 bases, with 15 bases between. The DNA of the CDR3 is TGCGCCAGCAGTGATATGGGCCGCGTCACTGAAGCTTTCTTT. Amino acids: CASSDMGRVTEAFF.

J is TRBJ2-5 and V is TRBV2; D assignment may be TRBD1 or TRBD2 (5 bases each). The CDR3 sequence is 15 residues long. Trimming removed 6 bases from V and 4 bases from J, with 18 bases in between. The germline CDR1 and CDR2 sequences are SNHLY and FYNNEI. CDR3 loop: CASRAYRGVGETQYF. The DNA of the CDR3 is TGTGCCAGCAGGGCCTATAGAGGGGTCGGAGAGACCCAGTACTTC.

V gene TRBV10-3 combines with J gene TRBJ2-1, with D possibly matching TRBD1 (6 bases). Germline V gives CDR1 ENHRY, CDR2 SYGVKD. V was pared by 3 bases and J by 6 bases, with 12 bases between. There are 14 residues in the CDR3. The CDR3 loop reads CAISEGDITNEQFF. The CDR3 DNA is TGTGCCATCAGTGAAGGGGACATCACCAATGAGCAGTTCTTC.

This clone was observed a single time. The chain employs TRBV7-2 and TRBJ2-7; 9 bases map to TRBD2. V was clipped by 1 base and J by 4 bases; unmatched bases: 14. This CDR3 region has 18 residues. Germline CDR1 and CDR2: SGHTA and FQGNSA. The CDR3 region has the DNA TGTGCCAGCAGCTTAGAAGCCCCTAGCGGGACGGGGTCATACGAGCAGTACTTC. Residues: CASSLEAPSGTGSYEQYF.

In this sample, this clone turned up once. This chain uses TRBV7-9 with TRBJ1-6; TRBD1 aligns across 7 bases. Germline lookup yields CDR1 SEHNR and CDR2 FQNEAQ (reference sequence). This CDR3 region has 15 residues. Trimming cost V 3 bases and J 9 bases; bases outside gene matches: 8. The DNA of the CDR3 is TGTGCCAGCAGCTTCAACCGGGACAGCTTTTCACCCCTCCACTTT. It yields the protein CASSFNRDSFSPLHF.

This chain links TRBV30 with TRBJ2-1, with TRBD2 matching 11 bases. Trimming cost V 4 bases and J 6 bases; bases outside gene matches: 11. CDR3 length: 16 residues. Germline values: CDR1 GTSNPN, CDR2 SVGIG (reference sequence). The CDR3 sequence is CAWKELAGAIGNEQFF. The CDR3 bases are TGTGCCTGGAAGGAACTAGCGGGAGCAATCGGCAATGAGCAGTTCTTC.

The chain has TRBV30 and TRBJ1-3; no clear D gene. Germline loops: CDR1 GTSNPN, CDR2 SVGIG (reference sequence). The V end lost 0 bases, the J end lost 0 bases, and 12 bases lay between the germline ends. The CDR3 extends over 16 amino acids. This CDR3 is CAWSVREGLSGNTIYF. CDR3 DNA sequence: TGTGCCTGGAGTGTACGTGAGGGCCTCTCTGGAAACACCATATATTTT.

This clone was detected only a few times. V and J are TRBV15 and TRBJ1-1, with no clear D. CDR1 and CDR2 (germline): LNHNV, YYDKDF (reference sequence). Trimming pared 0 bases from V and 3 bases from J, leaving 5 bases between. CDR3 length: 13 residues. CDR3: CATSRDIHTEAFF. Here the CDR3 DNA reads TGTGCCACCAGCAGAGATATACACACTGAAGCTTTCTTT.

This rearrangement joins TRBV19 to TRBJ1-1; perhaps TRBD1 as D (6 bases). This CDR3 comprises 18 residues. CDR1 and CDR2 from the germline V gene are LNHDA and SQIVND (reference sequence). Trimming cost V 3 bases and J 3 bases, with 23 bases left between them. CDR3 loop: CASSILGIRRAGDTEAFF. The CDR3 DNA is TGTGCCAGTAGTATTCTAGGAATTCGAAGGGCAGGGGACACTGAAGCTTTCTTT.

The CDR3 here is CASGGGTSSGNTIYF. The DNA of the CDR3 is TGTGCCAGCGGGGGTGGGACGAGCTCTGGAAACACCATATATTTT. J is TRBJ1-3 and V is TRBV2; D might be TRBD1 (5 bases). V shed 8 bases and J shed 0 bases, with 14 bases lying between them. Germline CDR1 and CDR2: SNHLY and FYNNEI. This CDR3 is built from 15 residues. Full variable domain (outside the CDR3, taken from reference TRBV2 and TRBJ1-3): EPEVTQTPSHQVTQMGQEVILRCVPISNHLYFYWYRQILGQKVEFLVSFYNNEISEKSEIFDDQFSVERPDGSNFTLKIRSTKLEDSAMYFCASGGGTSSGNTIYFGEGSWLTVV.

The V and J genes are TRBV27 and TRBJ2-3, with D maybe TRBD2 (6 bases). Germline CDR1 is MNHEY and CDR2 is SMNVEV (reference sequence). The V gene lost 2 bases and the J gene lost 4 bases, with 10 bases spanning the gap. This CDR3 is built from 14 residues. The CDR3 protein is CASSLRLGSDTQYF. CDR3 DNA sequence: TGTGCCAGCAGTTTAAGACTAGGTTCAGATACGCAGTATTTT.

The CDR3: CSGGQGEADTQYF. The CDR3 region has the DNA TGCAGCGGTGGACAGGGGGAGGCAGATACGCAGTATTTT. This chain links TRBV29-1 with TRBJ2-3, with 10 bases lining up with TRBD1. V lost 7 bases, J lost 4 bases, and 5 bases stayed unmatched. Per germline, CDR1 SQVTM and CDR2 ANQGSEA. The CDR3 length is 13 residues.

The chain uses TRBV2 and TRBJ1-2, with D maybe TRBD1 (6 bases). The CDR3 sequence is 14 residues long. The ends were cut back, 6 bases at V and 3 bases at J, with 14 bases in the middle. Germline loops: CDR1 SNHLY, CDR2 FYNNEI. The DNA of the CDR3 is TGTGCCAGCAGAGTTCCGGGGGCGGACTATGGCTACACCTTC. Amino acids: CASRVPGADYGYTF.

The chain is built from TRBV19 and TRBJ1-5, with 8 bases lining up with TRBD1. CDR1 is LNHDA and CDR2 is SQIVND in the germline V gene (reference sequence). The length of the CDR3 is 14 residues. Trimming removed 4 bases from V and 7 bases from J; junction bases left unmatched: 6. This CDR3 reads CASSTRQGWQPQHF. The CDR3 DNA reads as TGTGCCAGTAGTACCCGACAGGGGTGGCAGCCCCAGCATTTT.

This chain joins TRBV30 and TRBJ1-5, with D possibly being TRBD1 (6 bases). There are 13 residues in the CDR3. Germline V CDR1 and CDR2: GTSNPN, SVGIG (reference sequence). Trimming removed 0 bases from V and 7 bases from J, with 10 bases in between. CDR3 residues: CAWSVQGKQPQHF. CDR3 sequence (DNA): TGTGCCTGGAGTGTACAGGGAAAGCAGCCCCAGCATTTT.